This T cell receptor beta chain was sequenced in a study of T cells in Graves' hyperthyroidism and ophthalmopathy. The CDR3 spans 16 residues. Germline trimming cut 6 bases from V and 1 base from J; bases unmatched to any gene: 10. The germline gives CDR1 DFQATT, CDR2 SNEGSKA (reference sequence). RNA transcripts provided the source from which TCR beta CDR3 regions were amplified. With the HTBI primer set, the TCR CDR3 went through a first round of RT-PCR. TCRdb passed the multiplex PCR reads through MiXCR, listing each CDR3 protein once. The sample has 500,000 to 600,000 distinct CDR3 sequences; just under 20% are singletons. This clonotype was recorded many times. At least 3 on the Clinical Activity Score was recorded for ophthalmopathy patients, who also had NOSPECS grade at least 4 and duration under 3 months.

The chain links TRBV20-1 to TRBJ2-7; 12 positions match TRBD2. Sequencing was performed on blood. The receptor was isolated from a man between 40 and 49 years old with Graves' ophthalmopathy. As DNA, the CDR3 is TGCAGTGCCGCGGGGACTAGCGGGTTGAGATCCTACGAGCAGTACTTC. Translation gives CSAAGTSGLRSYEQYF.